The subject of this entry is one TCR beta chain. The antigen is undetermined. The data derive from a study of shared clonotypes between healthy human individuals. Overall study results and limits: Sampling used blood alone; tissue repertoires probably differ.

Donors, healthy HIV-negative adults, lacked recent acute infections or vaccinations. Unsorted material relied on tens of millions of PBMCs as the source of genomic DNA. Original analysis: Junction-only sequences without quality scores came from ImmunoSEQ, so filtering differed. Only in-frame clones appear in the TCRdb table, and some are missing; sequencing was by immunoSEQ multiplex PCR. V and J calls and clone size are as listed in that table; D and trimming were resolved from the DNA. The sample shows roughly 500,000 clones, approximately 84% of them seen only once. This sequence was found in a woman aged 40 to 55 in good health. Some clones in this sample may be carry-over from other donors' samples. The sample consisted of PBMCs.

The CDR3 here is CASSPDRASEAFF. CDR3 DNA sequence: TGTGCCAGCAGCCCGGACAGGGCCTCTGAAGCTTTCTTT. This chain uses TRBV7-8 with TRBJ1-1, with 8 bases aligning to TRBD1. CDR1 is SGHVS and CDR2 is FQNEAQ in the germline V gene. Trimming at V came to 5 bases and at J to 6 bases, leaving 5 bases not matched to a gene. This CDR3 spans 13 amino acids.